This T cell receptor beta chain emerged from a study of T-cell memory formation after mild COVID-19. Employing constant-segment primers, 5'RACE generated TCR alpha and TCR beta cDNA libraries bearing sample barcodes and UMIs. MiXCR, run by TCRdb on the 5' RACE reads, gives a single entry per CDR3 protein. Of about 400,000 distinct CDR3 sequences in the sample, approximately 19% were seen once. On this clonotype: Its specificity is not known.

The V gene's germline CDR1 is SNHLY and CDR2 FYNNEI. With 7 bases removed from V and 3 bases from J, the gap between germline ends came to 13 bases. The CDR3 contains 13 residues. Study findings and constraints: While clones contracting from day 15 to 85 were balanced between CD4 and CD8, later expanders leaned CD4+.

This TCR came from a man aged 18 to 29 who had mild COVID-19 (a few samples of this study predate the infection). Cell type and time point are not known. The V and J genes are TRBV2 and TRBJ2-7; D could derive from TRBD1 or TRBD2 (5 bases each). The sequenced sample was PBMCs or a T cell subset sorted from them (not recorded which). The CDR3 loop is CASTGQTFYEQYV. DNA of the CDR3: TGTGCCAGCACGGGGCAGACCTTCTACGAGCAGTACGTC.